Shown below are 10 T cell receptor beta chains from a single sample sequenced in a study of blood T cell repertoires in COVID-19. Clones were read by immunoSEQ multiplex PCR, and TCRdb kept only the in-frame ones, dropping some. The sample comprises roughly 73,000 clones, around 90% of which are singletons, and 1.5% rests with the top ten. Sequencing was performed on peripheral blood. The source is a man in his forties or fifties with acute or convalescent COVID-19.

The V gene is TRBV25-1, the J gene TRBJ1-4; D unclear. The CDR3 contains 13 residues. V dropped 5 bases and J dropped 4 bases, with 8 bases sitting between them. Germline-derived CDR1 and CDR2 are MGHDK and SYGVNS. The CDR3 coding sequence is TGTGCCAGCAGTACCACTGTTAATGAAAAACTGTTTTTT. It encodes CASSTTVNEKLFF.

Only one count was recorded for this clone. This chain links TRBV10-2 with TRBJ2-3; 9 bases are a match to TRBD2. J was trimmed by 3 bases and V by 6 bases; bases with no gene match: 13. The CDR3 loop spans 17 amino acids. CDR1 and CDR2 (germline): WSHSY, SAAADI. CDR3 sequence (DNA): TGCGCCAGCAGCTTGGCGGGGGGGCCATATGAAACAGATACGCAGTATTTT. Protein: CASSLAGGPYETDTQYF.

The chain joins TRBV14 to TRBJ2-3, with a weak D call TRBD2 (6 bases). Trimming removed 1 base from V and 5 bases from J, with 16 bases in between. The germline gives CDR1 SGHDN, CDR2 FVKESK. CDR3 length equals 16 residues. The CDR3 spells CASSQGWRESGDTQYF. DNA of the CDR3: TGTGCCAGCAGCCAAGGGTGGAGGGAGAGTGGAGATACGCAGTATTTT.

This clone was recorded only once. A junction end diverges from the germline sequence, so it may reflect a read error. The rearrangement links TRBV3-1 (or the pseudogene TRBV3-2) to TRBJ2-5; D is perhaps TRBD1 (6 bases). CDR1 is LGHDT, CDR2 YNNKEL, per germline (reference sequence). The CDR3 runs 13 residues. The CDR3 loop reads CVSSPSTGETQYF. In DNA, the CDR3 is TGTGTCAGCAGCCCCAGTACAGGGGAGACCCAGTACTTC.

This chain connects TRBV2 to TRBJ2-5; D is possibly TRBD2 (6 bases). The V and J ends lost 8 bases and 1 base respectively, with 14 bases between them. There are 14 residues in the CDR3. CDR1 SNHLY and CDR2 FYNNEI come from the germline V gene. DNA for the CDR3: TGTGCCAGCCCCCGCACTAGCAGCCAAGAGACCCAGTACTTC. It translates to CASPRTSSQETQYF. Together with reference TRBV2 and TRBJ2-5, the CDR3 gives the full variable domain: EPEVTQTPSHQVTQMGQEVILRCVPISNHLYFYWYRQILGQKVEFLVSFYNNEISEKSEIFDDQFSVERPDGSNFTLKIRSTKLEDSAMYFCASPRTSSQETQYFGPGTRLLVL.

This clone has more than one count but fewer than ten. Here the CDR3 reads CATSRERDSPPQHF. The CDR3 nucleotides read TGTGCCACCAGCAGAGAGCGGGACAGTCCGCCCCAGCATTTT. The chain is built from TRBV15 and TRBJ1-5; 7 bases are a match to TRBD1. The CDR3 sequence is 14 residues long. The trim removed 0 bases at V and 9 bases at J, leaving 5 bases unmatched. CDR1 and CDR2 from the germline V gene are LNHNV and YYDKDF (reference sequence).

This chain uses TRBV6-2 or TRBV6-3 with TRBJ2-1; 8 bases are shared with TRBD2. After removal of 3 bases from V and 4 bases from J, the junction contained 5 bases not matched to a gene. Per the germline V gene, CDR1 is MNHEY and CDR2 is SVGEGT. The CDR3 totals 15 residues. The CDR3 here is CASSYSGVPYNEQFF. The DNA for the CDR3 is TGTGCCAGCAGTTATAGCGGGGTCCCTTACAATGAGCAGTTCTTC.

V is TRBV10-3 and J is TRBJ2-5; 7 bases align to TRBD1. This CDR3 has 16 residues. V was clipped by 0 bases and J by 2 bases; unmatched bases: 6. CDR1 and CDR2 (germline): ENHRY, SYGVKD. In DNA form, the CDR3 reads TGTGCCATCAGTGAGTCCGCGCCGGGACAGCAAGAGACCCAGTACTTC. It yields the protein CAISESAPGQQETQYF.

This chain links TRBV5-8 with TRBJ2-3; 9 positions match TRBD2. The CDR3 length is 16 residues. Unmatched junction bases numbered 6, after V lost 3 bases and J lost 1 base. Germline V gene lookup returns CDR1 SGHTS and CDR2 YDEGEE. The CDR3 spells CASSYVAGEGTDTQYF. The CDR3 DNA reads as TGTGCCAGCAGCTACGTAGCGGGAGAGGGCACAGATACGCAGTATTTT.

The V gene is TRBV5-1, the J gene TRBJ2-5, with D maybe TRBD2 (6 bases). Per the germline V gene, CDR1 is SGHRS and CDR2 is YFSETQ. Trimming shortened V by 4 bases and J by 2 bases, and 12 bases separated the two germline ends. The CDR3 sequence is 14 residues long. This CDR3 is CASSSGSQQETQYF. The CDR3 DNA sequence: TGCGCCAGCAGCAGCGGGTCTCAGCAAGAGACCCAGTACTTC. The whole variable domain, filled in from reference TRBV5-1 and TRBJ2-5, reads KAGVTQTPRYLIKTRGQQVTLSCSPISGHRSVSWYQQTPGQGLQFLFEYFSETQRNKGNFPGRFSGRQFSNSRSEMNVSTLELGDSALYLCASSSGSQQETQYFGPGTRLLVL.